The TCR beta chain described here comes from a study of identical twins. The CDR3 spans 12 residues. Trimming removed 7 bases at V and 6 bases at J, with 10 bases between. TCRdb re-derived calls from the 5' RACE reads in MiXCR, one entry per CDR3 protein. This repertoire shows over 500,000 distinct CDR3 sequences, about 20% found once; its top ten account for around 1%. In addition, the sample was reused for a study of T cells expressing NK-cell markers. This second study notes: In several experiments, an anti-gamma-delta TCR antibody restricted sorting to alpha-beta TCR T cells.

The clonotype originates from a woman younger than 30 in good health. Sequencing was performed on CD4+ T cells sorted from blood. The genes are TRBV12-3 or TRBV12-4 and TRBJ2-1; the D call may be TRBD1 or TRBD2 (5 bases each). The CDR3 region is CASIGAGNEQFF. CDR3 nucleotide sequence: TGTGCCAGCATTGGGGCGGGCAATGAGCAGTTCTTC.